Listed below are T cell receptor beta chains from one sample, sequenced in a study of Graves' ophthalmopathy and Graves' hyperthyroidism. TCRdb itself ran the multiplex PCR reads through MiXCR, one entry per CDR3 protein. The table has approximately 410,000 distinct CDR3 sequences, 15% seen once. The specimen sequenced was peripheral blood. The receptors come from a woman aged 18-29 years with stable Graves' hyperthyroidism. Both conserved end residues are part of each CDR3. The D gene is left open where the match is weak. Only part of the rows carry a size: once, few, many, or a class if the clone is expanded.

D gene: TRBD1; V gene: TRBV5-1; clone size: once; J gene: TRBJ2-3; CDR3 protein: CASSTGTGNTDTQYF; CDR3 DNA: TGCGCCAGCAGCACCGGGACAGGCAACACAGATACGCAGTATTTT
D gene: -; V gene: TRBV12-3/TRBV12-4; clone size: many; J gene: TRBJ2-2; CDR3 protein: CASSLEDIIHTGELFF; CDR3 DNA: TGTGCCAGCAGTTTAGAGGACATTATTCACACCGGGGAGCTGTTTTTT
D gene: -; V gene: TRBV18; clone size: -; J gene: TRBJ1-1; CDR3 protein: CASSPRIGKGEAFF; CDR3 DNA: TGTGCCAGCTCACCAAGGATCGGGAAGGGTGAAGCTTTCTTT
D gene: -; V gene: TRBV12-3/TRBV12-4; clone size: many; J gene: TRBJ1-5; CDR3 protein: CASSPGSAAGNQPQHF; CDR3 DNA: TGTGCCAGCAGTCCGGGATCGGCAGCAGGGAATCAGCCCCAGCATTTT
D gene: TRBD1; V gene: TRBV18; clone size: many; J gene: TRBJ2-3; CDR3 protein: CASSPPPGQGDTQYF; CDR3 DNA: TGTGCCAGCTCACCACCCCCCGGACAGGGGGATACGCAGTATTTT
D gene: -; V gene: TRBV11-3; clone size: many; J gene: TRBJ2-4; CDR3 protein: CASSLEGHGNIKYF; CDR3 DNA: TGTGCCAGCAGCTTAGAGGGCCATGGGAACATTAAGTACTTC
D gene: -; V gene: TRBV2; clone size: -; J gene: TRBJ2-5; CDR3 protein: CSSSRMVAETQYF; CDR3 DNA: TGTTCCAGCAGCCGCATGGTAGCGGAGACCCAGTACTTC
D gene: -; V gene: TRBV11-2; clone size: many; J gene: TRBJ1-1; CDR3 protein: CASSLDWAANTEAFF; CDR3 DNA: TGTGCCAGCAGCTTAGATTGGGCAGCAAACACTGAAGCTTTCTTT
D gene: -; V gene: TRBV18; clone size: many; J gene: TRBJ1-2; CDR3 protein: CASSPGPPRMDYGYTF; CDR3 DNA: TGTGCCAGCTCACCCGGACCTCCTCGGATGGACTATGGCTACACCTTC
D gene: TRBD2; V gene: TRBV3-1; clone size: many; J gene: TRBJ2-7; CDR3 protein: CASSHGLAGGYEQYF; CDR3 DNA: TGTGCCAGCAGCCACGGACTAGCGGGGGGGTACGAGCAGTACTTC
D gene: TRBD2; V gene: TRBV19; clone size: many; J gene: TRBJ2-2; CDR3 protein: CASMGLAGTGELFF; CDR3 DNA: TGTGCCAGTATGGGGCTAGCGGGGACCGGGGAGCTGTTTTTT
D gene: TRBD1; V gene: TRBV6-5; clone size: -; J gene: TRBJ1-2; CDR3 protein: CASSNRTGRFYGCTF; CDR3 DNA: TGTGCCAGCAGTAACCGGACAGGGAGGTTCTATGGCTGCACCTTC
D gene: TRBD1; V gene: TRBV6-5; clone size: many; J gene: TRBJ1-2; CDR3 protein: CATDPGQNYGYTF; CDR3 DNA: TGTGCCACCGACCCGGGACAGAACTATGGCTACACCTTC
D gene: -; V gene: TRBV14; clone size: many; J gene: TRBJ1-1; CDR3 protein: CASVRDGDTEAFF; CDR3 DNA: TGTGCCAGCGTCAGGGATGGTGACACTGAAGCTTTCTTT
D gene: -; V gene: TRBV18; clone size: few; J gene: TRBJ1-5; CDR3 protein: CASSPGQGISQPQHF; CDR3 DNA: TGTGCCAGCTCACCGGGCCAGGGGATCAGTCAGCCCCAGCATTTT
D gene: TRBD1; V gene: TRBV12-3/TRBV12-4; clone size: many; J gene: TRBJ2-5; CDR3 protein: CASTLTGGWETQYF; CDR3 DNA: TGTGCCAGCACCCTAACAGGGGGCTGGGAGACCCAGTACTTC
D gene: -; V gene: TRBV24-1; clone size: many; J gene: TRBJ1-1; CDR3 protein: CATSYRDWGKSEAFF; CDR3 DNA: TGTGCCACCAGCTACAGGGATTGGGGGAAGTCTGAAGCTTTCTTT
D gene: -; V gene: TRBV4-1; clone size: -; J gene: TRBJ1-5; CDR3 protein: CASSQEPFSRDYGQPQHF; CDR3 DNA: TGCGCCAGCAGCCAAGAGCCCTTTAGCAGGGATTACGGTCAGCCCCAGCATTTT
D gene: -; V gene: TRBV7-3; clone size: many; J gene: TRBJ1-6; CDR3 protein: CASSPGATNSPLHF; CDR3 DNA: TGTGCCAGCAGCCCTGGGGCGACCAATTCACCCCTCCACTTT
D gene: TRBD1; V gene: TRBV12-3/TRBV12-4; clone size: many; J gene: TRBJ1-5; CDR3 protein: CASSLTGVSQPQHF; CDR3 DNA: TGTGCCAGCAGTTTGACAGGGGTTAGTCAGCCCCAGCATTTT
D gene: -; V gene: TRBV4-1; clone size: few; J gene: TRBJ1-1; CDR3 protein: CASSSRELGTEAFF; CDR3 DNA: TGCGCCAGCAGCAGCCGGGAGCTGGGCACTGAAGCTTTCTTT
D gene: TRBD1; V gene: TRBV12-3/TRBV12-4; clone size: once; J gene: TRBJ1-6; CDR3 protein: CASRADRVNSPLHF; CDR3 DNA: TGTGCCAGCAGAGCGGACAGGGTGAATTCACCCCTCCACTTT
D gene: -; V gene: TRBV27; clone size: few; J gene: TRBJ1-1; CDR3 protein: CASSSGTMLNGEAFF; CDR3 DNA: TGTGCCAGCAGTTCGGGGACAATGCTAAACGGGGAAGCTTTCTTT
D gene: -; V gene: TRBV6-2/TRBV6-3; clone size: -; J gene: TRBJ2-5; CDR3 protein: CAGNWDARTETQYF; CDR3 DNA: TGTGCCGGAAATTGGGACGCCCGGACGGAGACCCAGTACTTC
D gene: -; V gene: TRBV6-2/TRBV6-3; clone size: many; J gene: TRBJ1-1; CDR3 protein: CASRLDPANTEAFF; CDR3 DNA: TGTGCCAGCAGGCTCGACCCTGCGAACACTGAAGCTTTCTTT
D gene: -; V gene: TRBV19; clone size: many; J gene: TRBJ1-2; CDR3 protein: CASKGDWEHGYTF; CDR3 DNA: TGTGCCAGTAAGGGCGATTGGGAGCACGGCTACACCTTC
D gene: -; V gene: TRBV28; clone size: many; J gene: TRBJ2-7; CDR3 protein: CASRPLGIYEQYF; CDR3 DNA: TGTGCCAGCCGACCTCTGGGAATCTACGAGCAGTACTTC
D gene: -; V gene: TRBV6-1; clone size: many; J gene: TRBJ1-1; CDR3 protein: CASRTAFMGTEAFF; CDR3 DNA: TGTGCCAGCAGAACCGCTTTCATGGGGACTGAAGCTTTCTTT
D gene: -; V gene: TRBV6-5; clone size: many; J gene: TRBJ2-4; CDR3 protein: CASSYARVGAKNIQYF; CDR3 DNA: TGTGCCAGCAGTTACGCCAGGGTGGGGGCCAAAAACATTCAGTACTTC
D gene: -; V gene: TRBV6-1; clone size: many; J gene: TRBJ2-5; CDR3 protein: CASNTGIGTQYF; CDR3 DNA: TGTGCCAGCAATACAGGGATTGGGACCCAGTACTTC
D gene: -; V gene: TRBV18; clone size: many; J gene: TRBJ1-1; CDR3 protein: CASSPQGNTEAFF; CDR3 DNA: TGTGCCAGCAGCCCTCAGGGGAACACTGAAGCTTTCTTT
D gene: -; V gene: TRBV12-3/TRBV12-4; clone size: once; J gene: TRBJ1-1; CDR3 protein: CASSPQSGNTEAFF; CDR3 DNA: TGTGCCAGCAGCCCTCAGTCCGGGAACACTGAAGCTTTCTTT
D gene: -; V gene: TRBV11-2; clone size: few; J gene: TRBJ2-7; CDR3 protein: CASSFESPYEQYF; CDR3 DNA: TGTGCCAGCAGCTTTGAGTCCCCCTACGAGCAGTACTTC
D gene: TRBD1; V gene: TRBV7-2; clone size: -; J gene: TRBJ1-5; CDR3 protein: CASSQDRVQQPQHF; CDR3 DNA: TGTGCCAGCAGCCAGGACAGGGTACAACAGCCCCAGCATTTT
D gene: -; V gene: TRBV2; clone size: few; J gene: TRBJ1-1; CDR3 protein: CASSEALLAVRKDTEAFF; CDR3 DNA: TGTGCCAGCAGTGAAGCGCTTCTGGCGGTCCGGAAGGACACTGAAGCTTTCTTT
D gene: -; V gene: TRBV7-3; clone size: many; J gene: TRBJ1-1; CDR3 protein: CASSLKRGTEAFF; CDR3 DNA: TGTGCCAGCAGCTTAAAACGGGGCACTGAAGCTTTCTTT
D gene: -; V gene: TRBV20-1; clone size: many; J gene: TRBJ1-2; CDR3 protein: CSARDLANYGYTF; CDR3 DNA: TGCAGTGCTAGAGATCTAGCTAACTATGGCTACACCTTC
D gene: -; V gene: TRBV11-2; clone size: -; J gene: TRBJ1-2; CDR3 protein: CASRPDAGPIYGYTF; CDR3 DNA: TGTGCCAGTAGGCCCGATGCGGGACCGATATATGGCTACACCTTC
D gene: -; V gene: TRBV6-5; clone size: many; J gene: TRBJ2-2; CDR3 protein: CASSYRLGGELFF; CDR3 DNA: TGTGCCAGCAGTTACAGGCTAGGAGGGGAGCTGTTTTTT
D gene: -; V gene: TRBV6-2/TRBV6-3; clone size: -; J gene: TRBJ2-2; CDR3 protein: CASSYHQTHTGELFF; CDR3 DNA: TGTGCCAGCAGTTACCACCAAACTCACACCGGGGAGCTGTTTTTT
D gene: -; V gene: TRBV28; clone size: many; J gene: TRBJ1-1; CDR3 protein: CASSVDSLNTEAFF; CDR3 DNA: TGTGCCAGCAGTGTGGACAGCCTGAACACTGAAGCTTTCTTT
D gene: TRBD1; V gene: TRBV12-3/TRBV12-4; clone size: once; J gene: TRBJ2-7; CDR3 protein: CASKGQSTYEQYF; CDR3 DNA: TGTGCCAGCAAGGGACAGAGTACCTACGAGCAGTACTTC
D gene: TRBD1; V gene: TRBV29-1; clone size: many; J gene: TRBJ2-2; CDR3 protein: CSVSGTGFAGELFF; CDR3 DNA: TGCAGCGTCTCCGGGACAGGGTTCGCCGGGGAGCTGTTTTTT
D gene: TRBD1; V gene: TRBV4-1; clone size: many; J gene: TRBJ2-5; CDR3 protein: CASSQDLNVAGGLEETQYF; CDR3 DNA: TGCGCCAGCAGCCAAGATCTTAATGTGGCAGGGGGCCTGGAAGAGACCCAGTACTTC
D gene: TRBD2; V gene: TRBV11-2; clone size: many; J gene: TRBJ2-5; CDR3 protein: CASSLGAGGLRETQYF; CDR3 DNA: TGTGCCAGCAGCTTAGGAGCGGGGGGGCTTAGGGAGACCCAGTACTTC
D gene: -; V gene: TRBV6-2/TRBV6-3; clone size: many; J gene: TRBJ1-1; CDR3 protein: CASSPLGGYTEAFF; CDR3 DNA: TGTGCCAGCAGTCCCCTGGGGGGGTACACTGAAGCTTTCTTT
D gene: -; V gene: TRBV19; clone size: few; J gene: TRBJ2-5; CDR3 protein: CASSRGGEETQYF; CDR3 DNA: TGTGCCAGTAGTCGAGGCGGGGAAGAGACCCAGTACTTC
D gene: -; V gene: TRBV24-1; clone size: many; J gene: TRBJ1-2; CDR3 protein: CATSDGPSRPSNYGYTF; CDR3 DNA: TGTGCCACCAGCGACGGTCCTTCTCGCCCATCTAACTATGGCTACACCTTC
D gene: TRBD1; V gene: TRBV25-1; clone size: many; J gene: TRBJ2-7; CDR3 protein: CASTKRTGQGSYEQYF; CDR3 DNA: TGTGCCAGCACCAAAAGGACAGGGCAAGGGTCCTACGAGCAGTACTTC
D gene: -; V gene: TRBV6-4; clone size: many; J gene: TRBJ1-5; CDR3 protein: CASSEGWGNQPQHF; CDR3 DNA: TGTGCCAGCAGTGAGGGTTGGGGGAATCAGCCCCAGCATTTT
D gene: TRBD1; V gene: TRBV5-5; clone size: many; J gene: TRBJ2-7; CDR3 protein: CASSDGTGPFGEQYF; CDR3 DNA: TGTGCCAGCAGTGACGGGACAGGACCCTTCGGCGAGCAGTACTTC
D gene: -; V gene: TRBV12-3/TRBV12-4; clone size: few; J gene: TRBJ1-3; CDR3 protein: CASLGRGGNTIYF; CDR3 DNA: TGTGCCAGCCTGGGGAGGGGGGGAAACACCATATATTTT
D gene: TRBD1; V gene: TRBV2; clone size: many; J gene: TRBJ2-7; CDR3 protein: CASIRTGGYEQYF; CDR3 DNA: TGTGCCAGCATCAGGACAGGGGGCTACGAGCAGTACTTC